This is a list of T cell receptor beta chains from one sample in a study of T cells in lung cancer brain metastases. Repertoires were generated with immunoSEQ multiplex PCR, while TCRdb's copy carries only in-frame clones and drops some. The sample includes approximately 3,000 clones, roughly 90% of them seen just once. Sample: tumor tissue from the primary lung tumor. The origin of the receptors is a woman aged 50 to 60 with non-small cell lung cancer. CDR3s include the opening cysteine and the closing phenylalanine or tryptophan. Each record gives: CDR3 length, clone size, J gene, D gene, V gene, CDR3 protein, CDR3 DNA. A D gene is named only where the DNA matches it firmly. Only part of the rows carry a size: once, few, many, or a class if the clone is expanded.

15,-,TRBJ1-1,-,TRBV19,CASSIAPRTNHEAFF,TGTGCCAGTAGTATCGCCCCACGAACAAACCATGAAGCTTTCTTT
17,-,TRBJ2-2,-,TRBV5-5,CASSPPGGRTNTGELFF,TGTGCCAGCAGCCCCCCCGGGGGACGGACGAACACCGGGGAGCTGTTTTTT
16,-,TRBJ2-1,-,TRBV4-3,CASSQKPGPTYNEQFF,TGCGCCAGCAGCCAGAAACCGGGCCCCACCTACAATGAGCAGTTCTTC
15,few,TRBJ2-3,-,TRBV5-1,CASSLGQGSTDTQYF,TGCGCCAGCAGCTTGGGTCAGGGTAGCACAGATACGCAGTATTTT
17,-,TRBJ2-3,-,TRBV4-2,CASSQVGVRDVTDTQYF,TGTGCCAGCAGCCAAGTTGGGGTCAGGGATGTCACAGATACGCAGTATTTT
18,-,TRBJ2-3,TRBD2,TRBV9,CASSAGLAGGQALDTQYF,TGTGCCAGCAGCGCAGGACTAGCGGGGGGGCAAGCCCTAGATACGCAGTATTTT
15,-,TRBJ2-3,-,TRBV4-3,CASSQGGISTDTQYF,TGCGCCAGCAGCCAGGGCGGGATTAGCACAGATACGCAGTATTTT
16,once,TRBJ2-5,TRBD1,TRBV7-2,CASSQTGGVERGTQYF,TGTGCCAGCAGTCAAACAGGGGGCGTGGAACGGGGGACCCAGTACTTC
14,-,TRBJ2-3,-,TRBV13,CASSLAGSTDTQYF,TGTGCCAGCAGCTTGGCGGGGAGCACAGATACGCAGTATTTT
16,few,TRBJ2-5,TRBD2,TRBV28,CASSSRLAGDQETQYF,TGTGCCAGCAGTTCCAGACTAGCGGGGGACCAAGAGACCCAGTACTTC
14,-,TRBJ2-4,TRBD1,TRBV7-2,CASSPGQGVNIQYF,TGTGCCAGCAGCCCGGGACAGGGCGTAAACATTCAGTACTTC
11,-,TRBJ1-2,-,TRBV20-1,CSARLGYGYTF,TGCAGTGCTAGACTAGGGTACGGCTACACCTTC
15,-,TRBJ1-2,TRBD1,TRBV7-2,CASSLYRGSDYGYTF,TGTGCCAGCAGCTTATACAGGGGGTCGGACTATGGCTACACCTTC
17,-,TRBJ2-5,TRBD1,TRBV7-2,CASSLEDAGGRGETQYF,TGTGCCAGCAGCTTAGAGGACGCAGGGGGCCGGGGGGAGACCCAGTACTTC
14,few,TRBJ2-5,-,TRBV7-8,CASSLDWGRETQYF,TGTGCCAGCAGCTTAGATTGGGGGCGGGAGACCCAGTACTTC
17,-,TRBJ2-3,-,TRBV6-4,CASSDRLSPLGTDTQYF,TGTGCCAGCAGTGACCGACTCAGCCCCTTAGGCACAGATACGCAGTATTTT
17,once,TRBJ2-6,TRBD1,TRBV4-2,CASSHPGQGAGANVLTF,TGTGCCAGCAGCCACCCAGGACAGGGCGCAGGGGCCAACGTCCTGACTTTC
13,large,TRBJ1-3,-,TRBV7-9,CASRGYSGNTIYF,TGTGCCAGCAGAGGATACTCTGGAAACACCATATATTTT
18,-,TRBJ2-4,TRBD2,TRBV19,CASRLTSGGARAKNIQYF,TGTGCCAGTAGACTGACTAGCGGGGGGGCCAGGGCCAAAAACATTCAGTACTTC
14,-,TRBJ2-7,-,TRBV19,CASSIGGLSYEQYF,TGTGCCAGTAGTATAGGCGGACTCTCCTACGAGCAGTACTTC
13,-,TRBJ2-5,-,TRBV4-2,CASSASGKETQYF,TGTGCCAGCAGCGCGTCCGGGAAAGAGACCCAGTACTTC
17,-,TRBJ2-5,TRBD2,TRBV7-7,CASSLNPAGVPGETQYF,TGTGCCAGCAGCTTAAACCCAGCGGGGGTGCCCGGAGAGACCCAGTACTTC
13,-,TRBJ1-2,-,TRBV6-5,CASSYSNAYGYTF,TGTGCCAGCAGTTACTCGAACGCCTATGGCTACACCTTC
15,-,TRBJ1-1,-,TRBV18,CASSLTTGGDTEAFF,TGTGCCAGCTCACTAACCACGGGGGGTGACACTGAAGCTTTCTTT
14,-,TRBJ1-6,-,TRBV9,CASSVEGDGSPLHF,TGTGCCAGCAGCGTAGAGGGTGACGGTTCACCCCTCCACTTT
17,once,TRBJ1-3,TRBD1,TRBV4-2,CASSPTGQGATGNTIYF,TGTGCCAGCAGCCCAACAGGGCAGGGGGCGACTGGAAACACCATATATTTT
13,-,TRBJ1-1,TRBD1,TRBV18,CASSAGTDTEAFF,TGTGCCAGCTCCGCGGGGACAGACACTGAAGCTTTCTTT
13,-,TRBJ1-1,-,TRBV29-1,CSVEFRGGGEAFF,TGCAGCGTTGAATTTCGCGGGGGAGGGGAAGCTTTCTTT
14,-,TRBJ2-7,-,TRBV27,CASSLAGSRYEQYF,TGTGCCAGCAGTTTAGCCGGTAGCAGGTACGAGCAGTACTTC
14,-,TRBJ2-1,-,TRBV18,CASSRTGYYNEQFF,TGTGCCAGCTCGCGGACCGGCTACTACAATGAGCAGTTCTTC
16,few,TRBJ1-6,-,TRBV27,CASSLGVGGGNSPLHF,TGTGCCAGCAGTTTAGGGGTAGGAGGCGGGAATTCACCCCTCCACTTT
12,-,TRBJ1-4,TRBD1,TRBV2,CASRVGTGKLFF,TGTGCCAGCAGGGTAGGGACAGGGAAACTGTTTTTT
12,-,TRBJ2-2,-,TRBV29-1,CTVSGPGGELFF,TGCACCGTATCCGGGCCGGGCGGGGAGCTGTTTTTT
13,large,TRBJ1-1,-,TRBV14,CASSKGLNTEAFF,TGTGCCAGCAGCAAGGGACTTAACACTGAAGCTTTCTTT
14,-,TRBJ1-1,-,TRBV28,CASGYIGGWTEAFF,TGTGCCAGCGGATACATCGGAGGATGGACTGAAGCTTTCTTT
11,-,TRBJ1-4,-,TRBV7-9,CASSPGEKLFF,TGTGCCAGCTCCCCGGGGGAAAAACTGTTTTTT
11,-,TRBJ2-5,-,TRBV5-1,CASSRQETQYF,TGCGCCAGCAGCCGACAAGAGACCCAGTACTTC
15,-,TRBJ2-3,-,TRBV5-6,CASSLAQGSTDTQYF,TGTGCCAGCAGCTTGGCGCAGGGAAGCACAGATACGCAGTATTTT
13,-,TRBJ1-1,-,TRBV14,CASSKGLNTEAFF,TGTGCCAGCAGCAAGGGATTGAACACTGAAGCTTTCTTT